This entry lists 25 T cell receptor beta chains sequenced from one sample in a study of shared clonotypes between healthy human individuals. Repertoires were generated with immunoSEQ multiplex PCR, while TCRdb's copy carries only in-frame clones and drops some. The sample holds 2 million to 3 million clones, more than 90% seen once. The sample comprised naive CD4+ T cells sorted from blood. Subset described: CD45RA+ positively selected. Source of these receptors: a man in his late teens or twenties in good health.

The chain's CDR3 is CASSPPGLAGARSSYEQYF. The CDR3 DNA is TGTGCCAGCTCACCACCAGGACTAGCGGGAGCCCGGAGCTCCTACGAGCAGTACTTC. The chain links TRBV18 to TRBJ2-7; 13 nucleotides line up with TRBD2. CDR1 is KGHSH and CDR2 is LQKENI in the germline V gene. CDR3 length equals 19 residues. The V and J ends lost 0 bases and 0 bases, in that order; junction bases with no gene match: 8. Full variable domain (missing parts from reference TRBV18 and TRBJ2-7): NAGVMQNPRHLVRRRGQEARLRCSPMKGHSHVYWYRQLPEEGLKFMVYLQKENIIDESGMPKERFSAEFPKEGPSILRIQQVVRGDSAAYFCASSPPGLAGARSSYEQYFGPGTRLTVT.

The chain joins TRBV6-6 to TRBJ2-7, with no clear D. V was shortened by 0 bases and J by 2 bases, with 8 bases between the two germline ends. Germline CDR1 MNHNY, CDR2 SVGAGI (reference sequence). This CDR3 comprises 14 residues. CDR3 sequence (DNA): TGTGCCAGCAGTTACTCGGGGTTTGCCTACGAGCAGTACTTC. Protein sequence: CASSYSGFAYEQYF.

This clone was observed once. The J gene is TRBJ2-3, the V gene TRBV7-2; D is possibly TRBD1 or TRBD2 (6 bases each). V lost 6 bases and J 9 bases, leaving 10 bases between the germline ends. This CDR3 is 11 amino acids long. The germline V gene encodes CDR1 SGHTA and CDR2 FQGNSA. DNA of the CDR3: TGTGCCAGCAGGGGGGGCGTGACGCAGTATTTT. It specifies CASRGGVTQYF.

Regarding this clone: Other DNA sequences in the same sample also yield this CDR3. This sequence joins TRBV5-6 and TRBJ2-7; TRBD1 matches at 8 bases. Per germline, CDR1 SGHDT and CDR2 YYEEEE. Trimming removed 0 bases from V and 2 bases from J; junction bases left unmatched: 4. This CDR3 region has 15 residues. The CDR3 here is CASSLGQGYTYEQYF. The CDR3 nucleotides are TGTGCCAGCAGCTTGGGACAGGGGTACACCTACGAGCAGTACTTC.

About this clone itself: Other nucleotide sequences from this sample produce the same CDR3. The rearrangement uses TRBV5-1 and TRBJ1-1; a weak D match, TRBD1 (5 bases). The CDR3 is made up of 14 amino acids. Trimming removed 4 bases at V and 5 bases at J, with 15 bases between. CDR1 and CDR2 from the germline V gene are SGHRS and YFSETQ. This CDR3 is CASSLDQGGTEAFF. Written as DNA, the CDR3 is TGCGCCAGCAGCCTTGACCAGGGAGGGACTGAAGCTTTCTTT.

The chain uses TRBV2 and TRBJ1-4; the D gene is possibly TRBD1 (6 bases). Trimming left V 4 bases short and J 4 bases short, with 10 bases between. The CDR3 is 14 residues long. The germline CDR1 and CDR2 sequences are SNHLY and FYNNEI. The CDR3 nucleotides are TGTGCCAGCAGTGCGACAGGCTATAATGAAAAACTGTTTTTT. This encodes CASSATGYNEKLFF.

The CDR3 coding sequence is TGTGCCAGCAGCTTAGAGGGACAGGGGACCCTGGGGCTCGGTTCTCGAACGCAGTATTTT. Translating it yields CASSLEGQGTLGLGSRTQYF. This chain links TRBV7-6 with TRBJ2-3, with 10 bases aligning to TRBD1. J was trimmed by 9 bases and V by 1 base; bases with no gene match: 22. Per the germline V gene, CDR1 is SGHVS and CDR2 is FNYEAQ. The CDR3 is 20 residues long.

The chain links TRBV19 to TRBJ2-2, with no clear D. The germline V and J ends were trimmed by 3 bases and 1 base, with 9 bases remaining between them. The CDR3 sequence is 15 residues long. CDR1 and CDR2 from the germline V gene are LNHDA and SQIVND (reference sequence). CDR3 in DNA: TGTGCCAGTAGTATCCAATCCGGGAACACCGGGGAGCTGTTTTTT. It codes for CASSIQSGNTGELFF.

CDR3 amino acids: CASSSTHGGAKTQYF. The DNA for the CDR3 is TGTGCCAGCAGCTCAACCCATGGAGGGGCGAAGACCCAGTACTTC. The gene calls are TRBV11-2 and TRBJ2-5; maybe TRBD2 (6 bases). V lost 4 bases and J 6 bases, leaving 18 bases between the germline ends. CDR3 size: 15 residues. The V gene's germline CDR1 is SGHAT and CDR2 FQNNGV.

The J gene is TRBJ1-2, the V gene TRBV6-1; TRBD1 is a possible D gene (5 bases). The ends were cut back, 1 base at V and 6 bases at J, with 9 bases in the middle. The CDR3 runs 13 residues. Germline CDR1 reads MNHNS; CDR2 reads SASEGT. CDR3 amino acids: CASSEGRVNGYTF. The CDR3 region has the DNA TGTGCCAGCAGTGAAGGCAGGGTTAATGGCTACACCTTC.

The rearrangement links TRBV10-1 to TRBJ1-3; TRBD1 matches at 9 bases. CDR3 length equals 15 residues. CDR1 WNHNN and CDR2 SYGVQD come from the germline V gene (reference sequence). With V trimmed by 7 bases and J by 4 bases, 8 bases remained unmatched. Written as DNA, the CDR3 is TGCGCCAGCACTCCGGACAGGGGTAACGGAAACACCATATATTTT. Protein sequence: CASTPDRGNGNTIYF.

V is TRBV7-9 and J is TRBJ1-1, with 12 bases identical to TRBD1. Germline V CDR1 and CDR2: SEHNR, FQNEAQ (reference sequence). With V trimmed by 5 bases and J by 11 bases, 12 bases remained unmatched. The CDR3 has 15 amino acids. CDR3 DNA: TGTGCCAGCAGCCCAACCGGGACAGGGGGCGGAAGGGCTTTCTTT. Translation gives CASSPTGTGGGRAFF.

The rearrangement joins TRBV7-9 to TRBJ1-5; D not resolved. In germline, CDR1 is SEHNR, CDR2 FQNEAQ (reference sequence). This CDR3 comprises 13 residues. Trimming took off 1 base at V and 7 bases at J, with 8 bases between the two ends. The CDR3 spells CASSLGVEQPQHF. The CDR3 nucleotides are TGTGCCAGCAGCTTAGGGGTGGAACAGCCCCAGCATTTT.

V is TRBV28 and J is TRBJ1-6; 7 positions agree with TRBD1. Germline V CDR1 and CDR2: MDHEN, SYDVKM. CDR3 length: 15 amino acids. V trimming: 7 bases; J trimming: 8 bases; junction bases outside the gene matches: 11. CDR3 nucleotide sequence: TGTGCCAGCACCTTACAGGACAGGCCCTATTCACCCCTCCACTTT. The encoded protein is CASTLQDRPYSPLHF.

This rearrangement joins TRBV9 to TRBJ1-4; D is ambiguous. Per the germline V gene, CDR1 is SGDLS and CDR2 is YYNGEE. V gave up 0 bases and J gave up 7 bases, with 13 bases separating them. The CDR3 has 15 residues. CDR3 protein: CASSVGPSLSEKLFF. CDR3 sequence (DNA): TGTGCCAGCAGCGTAGGGCCGTCTCTCAGTGAAAAACTGTTTTTT. The full variable domain, completed using reference TRBV9 and TRBJ1-4, is DSGVTQTPKHLITATGQRVTLRCSPRSGDLSVYWYQQSLDQGLQFLIQYYNGEERAKGNILERFSAQQFPDLHSELNLSSLELGDSALYFCASSVGPSLSEKLFFGSGTQLSVL.

The chain couples TRBV7-2 to TRBJ2-7, with a possible D match to TRBD1 (6 bases). The germline V and J ends were trimmed by 5 bases and 1 base, with 15 bases remaining between them. The CDR3 has 15 amino acids. CDR1 is SGHTA and CDR2 is FQGNSA in the germline V gene. CDR3 nucleotide sequence: TGTGCCAGCAGCCAGTCGGGCAGGGGATCCTACGAGCAGTACTTC. The encoded protein is CASSQSGRGSYEQYF.

This clone was counted a single time. The chain carries TRBV10-3 and TRBJ1-2; 8 nucleotides align to TRBD1. Germline V lookup: CDR1 ENHRY, CDR2 SYGVKD. The CDR3 runs 13 residues. With 5 bases clipped from V and 3 bases from J, the junction kept 2 bases outside the gene matches. Here the CDR3 reads CAISTGGDYGYTF. The CDR3 nucleotides read TGTGCCATCAGTACAGGGGGGGACTATGGCTACACCTTC.

V gene TRBV6-1 combines with J gene TRBJ2-7; 10 nucleotides line up with TRBD1. CDR1 MNHNS and CDR2 SASEGT come from the germline V gene. V shed 6 bases, J shed 3 bases, and the junction held 5 bases outside the gene matches. The CDR3 contains 14 residues. DNA of the CDR3: TGTGCCAGCAGAGGGGACAGGGGACTCTACGAGCAGTACTTC. This sequence encodes CASRGDRGLYEQYF.

The V call is TRBV10-3, the J call TRBJ2-7, with 7 bases that match TRBD1. V dropped 0 bases and J dropped 0; count of bases not matched to a gene: 5. The CDR3 loop spans 16 amino acids. Germline-derived CDR1 and CDR2 are ENHRY and SYGVKD. CDR3: CAISESIGTVSYEQYF. The DNA for the CDR3 is TGTGCCATCAGTGAGTCCATCGGGACAGTCTCCTACGAGCAGTACTTC.

This chain links TRBV18 with TRBJ2-7, with TRBD1 matching 7 bases. Germline V gene data show CDR1 as KGHSH and CDR2 as LQKENI. CDR3 size: 16 residues. J was trimmed by 5 bases and V by 0 bases; bases with no gene match: 10. The chain's CDR3 is CASSPPAPGGRDEQYF. Written as DNA, the CDR3 is TGTGCCAGCTCACCACCGGCACCAGGGGGTAGGGACGAGCAGTACTTC.

Concerning this clone itself: Distinct nucleotide sequences in the sample also encode this CDR3. The rearrangement uses TRBV9 and TRBJ2-5; 12 nucleotides line up with TRBD2. This CDR3 contains 15 residues. J was trimmed by 5 bases and V by 7 bases; bases with no gene match: 9. CDR1 SGDLS and CDR2 YYNGEE come from the germline V gene. CDR3: CASSTSGSSRETQYF. Here the CDR3 DNA reads TGTGCCAGCTCGACTAGCGGGAGTTCGCGGGAGACCCAGTACTTC.

This chain uses TRBV4-1 with TRBJ2-1; D might be TRBD2 (6 bases). This CDR3 is built from 17 residues. The germline V gene has CDR1 MGHRA and CDR2 YSYEKL. V dropped 4 bases and J dropped 0 bases, with 16 bases sitting between them. The CDR3 bases are TGCGCCAGCAGCCGAAGAGGGACTCTGAGCTCCTACAATGAGCAGTTCTTC. Translated: CASSRRGTLSSYNEQFF.

The chain combines TRBV5-1 with TRBJ2-1; 8 bases map to TRBD2. Germline V lookup: CDR1 SGHRS, CDR2 YFSETQ. Trimming cost V 7 bases and J 9 bases; bases outside gene matches: 15. The CDR3 sequence is 15 residues long. DNA of the CDR3: TGCGCCAGCTGCGAACGGGGGGGCCCCACGTGTGAGCAGTTCTTC. Translation gives CASCERGGPTCEQFF. The entire variable domain, with the rest obtained from reference TRBV5-1 and TRBJ2-1, is as follows: KAGVTQTPRYLIKTRGQQVTLSCSPISGHRSVSWYQQTPGQGLQFLFEYFSETQRNKGNFPGRFSGRQFSNSRSEMNVSTLELGDSALYLCASCERGGPTCEQFFGPGTRLTVL.

In regard to this clone: Other DNA sequences from this sample encode an identical CDR3 as well. CDR3 sequence: CASSGDRGGYTF. The CDR3 DNA follows: TGTGCCAGCAGTGGGGACAGGGGAGGCTACACCTTC. This chain links TRBV2 with TRBJ1-2; 10 bases are a match to TRBD1. CDR1 SNHLY and CDR2 FYNNEI come from the germline V gene. V lost 4 bases to trimming and J lost 8 bases; unmatched junction nucleotides: 1. The length of the CDR3 is 12 residues.

Turning to this clone: Other DNA variants within this sample encode the same CDR3. The J gene is TRBJ2-7, the V gene TRBV25-1; D is unresolved. V was pared by 4 bases and J by 3 bases, with 4 bases between. CDR3 size: 11 residues. Germline lookup yields CDR1 MGHDK and CDR2 SYGVNS. The CDR3 nucleotides are TGTGCCAGCAGTGCCGGCTACGAGCAGTACTTC. Translated, it gives CASSAGYEQYF.